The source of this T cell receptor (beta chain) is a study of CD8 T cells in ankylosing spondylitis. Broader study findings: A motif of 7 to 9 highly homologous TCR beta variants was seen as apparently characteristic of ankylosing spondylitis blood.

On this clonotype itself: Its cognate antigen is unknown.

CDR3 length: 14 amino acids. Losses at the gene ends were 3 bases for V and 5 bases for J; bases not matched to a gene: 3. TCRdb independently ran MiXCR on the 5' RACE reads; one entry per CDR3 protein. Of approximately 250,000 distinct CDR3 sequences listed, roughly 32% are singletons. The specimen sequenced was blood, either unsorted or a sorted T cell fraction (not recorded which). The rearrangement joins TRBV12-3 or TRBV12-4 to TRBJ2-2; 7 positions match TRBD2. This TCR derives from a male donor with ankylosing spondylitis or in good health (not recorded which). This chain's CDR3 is CASSFAGVTGELFF. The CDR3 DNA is TGTGCCAGCAGTTTCGCGGGGGTTACCGGGGAGCTGTTTTTT.